A selection of T cell receptor beta chains follows, all from one sample in a study of T cell responses to AZD1222 COVID-19 vaccine. Here immunoSEQ multiplex PCR was the method, and the copy in TCRdb shows in-frame clones only, minus some. The table shows approximately 190,000 clones, with roughly 93% occurring only once. This specimen was peripheral blood, taken on day 0 of AZD1222 vaccination. The source of these receptors is an adult in good health. CDR3s include the opening cysteine and the closing phenylalanine or tryptophan. Each record gives: clone size, J gene, V gene, D gene, CDR3 protein, CDR3 DNA. The D gene is left open where the match is weak. Some rows mark clone size as missing; the rest say once, few, many or name a class of expanded clone.

NA | TRBJ1-1 | TRBV5-1 | TRBD1 | CASSLEQGAFTEAFF | TGCGCCAGCAGCTTGGAACAGGGGGCCTTCACTGAAGCTTTCTTT
once | TRBJ2-7 | TRBV6-5 | TRBD1 | CASSQRDSATYEQYF | TGTGCCAGCAGCCAAAGGGACAGCGCTACCTACGAGCAGTACTTC
NA | TRBJ1-1 | TRBV5-6 | TRBD1 | CASRRQGAGTEAFF | TGTGCCAGCAGAAGACAGGGGGCGGGCACTGAAGCTTTCTTT
NA | TRBJ2-5 | TRBV5-4 | TRBD1 | CASSSEPGQGASGETQYF | TGTGCCAGCAGCTCGGAACCGGGACAGGGGGCTTCGGGGGAGACCCAGTACTTC
NA | TRBJ2-7 | TRBV7-6 | NA | CASSLSHGISNEQYF | TGTGCCAGCAGCTTGAGCCATGGCATCTCAAACGAGCAGTACTTC
NA | TRBJ1-1 | TRBV11-2 | NA | CASSLKDSSTEAFF | TGTGCCAGCAGCTTGAAAGACAGTAGCACTGAAGCTTTCTTT
NA | TRBJ1-5 | TRBV18 | NA | CASSPDLNQPQHF | TGTGCCAGCTCACCGGACCTCAATCAGCCCCAGCATTTT
once | TRBJ1-3 | TRBV6-5 | TRBD1 | CASSYAGTGGNTIYF | TGTGCCAGCAGTTACGCCGGGACAGGGGGAAACACCATATATTTT
NA | TRBJ2-1 | TRBV27 | TRBD2 | CASSSTAGGGEQFF | TGTGCCAGCAGCTCTACAGCGGGGGGCGGCGAACAGTTCTTC
NA | TRBJ1-6 | TRBV6-2/TRBV6-3 | NA | CASSPNRVLHF | TGTGCCAGCAGCCCTAACAGGGTGTTACACTTT
NA | TRBJ1-3 | TRBV19 | NA | CASSNPTGFSGNTIYF | TGTGCCAGTAGTAACCCGACAGGCTTTTCTGGAAACACCATATATTTT
NA | TRBJ2-2 | TRBV11-3 | NA | CASSPSPAITGELFF | TGTGCCAGCAGCCCCAGTCCGGCGATCACCGGGGAGCTGTTTTTT
NA | TRBJ1-1 | TRBV15 | NA | CATSRDHGTNTEAFF | TGTGCCACCAGCAGAGATCACGGGACGAACACTGAAGCTTTCTTT
NA | TRBJ2-1 | TRBV29-1 | NA | CSSQAGDFYNEQFF | TGCAGCTCCCAAGCGGGTGATTTCTACAATGAGCAGTTCTTC
NA | TRBJ2-1 | TRBV27 | TRBD2 | CASSPGLAGYNEQFF | TGTGCCAGCAGCCCGGGACTAGCGGGATACAATGAGCAGTTCTTC
NA | TRBJ1-1 | TRBV11-2 | NA | CASSLYHRAPTEAFF | TGTGCCAGCAGCTTATATCACAGGGCACCTACTGAAGCTTTCTTT
NA | TRBJ1-1 | TRBV28 | NA | CASKVNTEAFF | TGTGCCAGCAAGGTGAACACTGAAGCTTTCTTT
few | TRBJ1-2 | TRBV29-1 | NA | CSVELMGRENYGYTF | TGCAGCGTTGAACTAATGGGCAGGGAAAACTATGGCTACACCTTC
NA | TRBJ1-4 | TRBV15 | NA | CATSRVRIEKLFF | TGTGCCACCAGCAGAGTTAGGATAGAAAAACTGTTTTTT
NA | TRBJ2-7 | TRBV7-6 | TRBD1 | CASSLGGTGTGALVRQYF | TGTGCCAGCAGCTTAGGGGGGACCGGGACAGGGGCTCTAGTACGGCAGTACTTC
NA | TRBJ2-6 | TRBV5-1 | TRBD1 | CASSLSGQGSSGANVLTF | TGCGCCAGCAGCTTGTCAGGACAGGGCTCCTCTGGGGCCAACGTCCTGACTTTC
once | TRBJ1-1 | TRBV29-1 | TRBD1 | CSADRGANTEAFF | TGCAGCGCTGACAGGGGAGCGAACACTGAAGCTTTCTTT
NA | TRBJ2-7 | TRBV27 | NA | CASSLQPEAYEQYF | TGTGCCAGCAGTCTGCAGCCGGAGGCGTACGAGCAGTACTTC
NA | TRBJ2-7 | TRBV15 | TRBD2 | CATSRPSGGPSEQYF | TGTGCCACCAGCAGGCCATCGGGGGGGCCCTCCGAGCAGTACTTC
once | TRBJ2-1 | TRBV19 | TRBD1 | CASSPPGQGTSSEFF | TGTGCCAGTAGTCCCCCGGGACAGGGAACTAGCTCTGAGTTCTTC
NA | TRBJ1-1 | TRBV19 | NA | CASSITNEAFF | TGTGCCAGTAGTATTACGAATGAAGCTTTCTTT
few | TRBJ1-2 | TRBV7-2 | NA | CASSLEDRLIYGYTF | TGTGCCAGCAGCTTAGAAGACAGGTTAATCTATGGCTACACCTTC
NA | TRBJ2-1 | TRBV13 | TRBD2 | CASSFRGGLSNEQFF | TGTGCCAGCAGCTTCCGCGGGGGGCTATCCAATGAGCAGTTCTTC
NA | TRBJ2-2 | TRBV7-7 | TRBD2 | CASSLGTSGRANTGELFF | TGTGCCAGCAGCTTAGGGACTAGCGGGAGGGCCAACACCGGGGAGCTGTTTTTT
NA | TRBJ2-7 | TRBV6-5 | TRBD1 | CASSQGALEQYF | TGTGCCAGCAGTCAGGGGGCCCTAGAGCAGTACTTC
NA | TRBJ2-1 | TRBV5-4 | TRBD2 | CASSLSSGGPNEQFF | TGTGCCAGCAGCTTGTCTAGCGGGGGGCCTAATGAGCAGTTCTTC
NA | TRBJ1-3 | TRBV27 | TRBD1 | CASSETGETGNTIYF | TGTGCCAGCAGTGAAACAGGGGAGACTGGAAACACCATATATTTT
NA | TRBJ1-1 | TRBV5-1 | NA | CASSLQGEAFF | TGCGCCAGCAGCCTTCAGGGGGAAGCTTTCTTT
few | TRBJ2-7 | TRBV7-9 | TRBD2 | CASSLLAGVIDHEQYF | TGTGCCAGCAGCTTATTAGCGGGGGTTATAGACCACGAGCAGTACTTC
NA | TRBJ1-2 | TRBV18 | NA | CASSLGQANYGYTF | TGTGCCAGCTCACTGGGCCAGGCCAACTATGGCTACACCTTC
NA | TRBJ1-4 | TRBV7-9 | TRBD1 | CASSVGQERVKLFF | TGTGCCAGCAGCGTGGGACAGGAAAGGGTAAAACTGTTTTTT
NA | TRBJ1-1 | TRBV19 | NA | CASSTGVVTGIGAFF | TGTGCCAGTAGTACCGGCGTTGTTACGGGGATAGGAGCTTTCTTT
NA | TRBJ1-2 | TRBV27 | TRBD1 | CASTATGRAYGYTF | TGTGCCAGCACCGCGACAGGGCGTGCCTATGGCTACACCTTC
NA | TRBJ1-5 | TRBV27 | TRBD1 | CASSPHPGQGPPGPQHF | TGTGCCAGCAGTCCCCATCCGGGACAGGGGCCGCCGGGGCCCCAGCATTTT
NA | TRBJ1-2 | TRBV24-1 | NA | CATSDVNQGYGYTF | TGTGCCACCAGTGATGTAAACCAGGGCTATGGCTACACCTTC
NA | TRBJ1-2 | TRBV13 | NA | CASSLQGYYGYTF | TGTGCCAGCAGCTTACAGGGATACTATGGCTACACCTTC